This T cell receptor (beta chain) was obtained from a study of early T cells in non-severe SARS-CoV-2 infection. This clonotype was detected many times. V gave up 0 bases and J gave up 3 bases; unmatched junction bases: 7. The CDR3 loop spans 17 amino acids. Germline loops: CDR1 SGHVS, CDR2 FQNEAQ. TCRdb processed the 5' RACE reads anew with MiXCR; each CDR3 protein has one entry. This sample carries over 30,000 distinct CDR3 sequences, 6% to 7% of them seen once, and the ten largest clones take more than 6.5%. The origin of this receptor is an adult who was a healthcare worker with PCR-confirmed SARS-CoV-2 infection or an uninfected control (not recorded which). V and J are TRBV7-8 and TRBJ1-4; 7 bases map to TRBD1. The sample comprised whole blood. DNA for the CDR3: TGTGCCAGCAGCTTAGCAAAGGGGGCGTTTGCTAATGAAAAACTGTTTTTT. This translates into CASSLAKGAFANEKLFF.